These 30 T cell receptor beta chains originate from one sample sequenced in a study of early T cells in non-severe SARS-CoV-2 infection. MiXCR was run by TCRdb on the 5' RACE reads, yielding one entry per CDR3 protein. The data show over 45,000 distinct CDR3 sequences, around 7% seen once. Sequenced here: whole blood, sampled at baseline. Source of these receptors: an adult who was a healthcare worker with PCR-confirmed SARS-CoV-2 infection or an uninfected control (not recorded which).

This clonotype came up a few times. V is TRBV7-6 and J is TRBJ2-2; D not resolved. Trimming cost V 8 bases and J 9 bases, with 7 bases left between them. The CDR3 is 10 amino acids. Germline CDR1 SGHVS, CDR2 FNYEAQ. The CDR3 loop reads CASGSRELFF. The CDR3 DNA sequence: TGTGCCAGCGGTTCTCGGGAGCTGTTTTTT.

This clonotype has at least ten counts. V usage is TRBV4-3 and J usage is TRBJ2-2, with 11 positions matching TRBD2. The CDR3 has 17 residues. Losses at the gene ends were 3 bases for V and 2 bases for J; bases not matched to a gene: 5. Germline CDR1 reads LGHNA; CDR2 reads YSLEER. CDR3 coding DNA: TGCGCCAGCAGCCATTCACTAGCGGGGGTTAACACCGGGGAGCTGTTTTTT. Amino acids: CASSHSLAGVNTGELFF.

This clonotype was counted many times. This chain links TRBV20-1 with TRBJ2-5, with 9 bases fitting TRBD1. Germline V gene lookup returns CDR1 DFQATT and CDR2 SNEGSKA (reference sequence). The V and J ends lost 6 bases and 5 bases, in that order; junction bases with no gene match: 7. The CDR3 is 13 amino acids. The CDR3 nucleotides read TGCAGTGCGAGACAGGGGGGAGAGGAGACCCAGTACTTC. Translated, it gives CSARQGGEETQYF.

This clonotype has at least ten counts. This rearrangement joins TRBV6-1 to TRBJ1-2; 7 nucleotides line up with TRBD1. CDR1 and CDR2 from the germline V gene are MNHNS and SASEGT. With V trimmed by 7 bases and J by 0 bases, 5 bases remained unmatched. The CDR3 totals 14 residues. The CDR3 reads CASTTGAANYGYTF. In nucleotides, the CDR3 is TGTGCCAGCACTACAGGGGCCGCTAACTATGGCTACACCTTC.

The table lists this clonotype with many counts. CDR3 sequence reads: CASSSPSGTGSGELFF. The CDR3 DNA sequence: TGTGCCAGCAGTTCCCCCTCCGGGACAGGGAGCGGGGAGCTGTTTTTT. The chain carries TRBV28 and TRBJ2-2; TRBD1 matches at 9 bases. The V gene's germline CDR1 is MDHEN and CDR2 SYDVKM. Losses at the gene ends were 4 bases for V and 7 bases for J; bases not matched to a gene: 10. The length of the CDR3 is 16 residues.

This clonotype was observed many times. The chain is built from TRBV6-2 or TRBV6-3 and TRBJ2-1; 10 nucleotides agree with TRBD2. This CDR3 is 18 amino acids long. Germline V gives CDR1 MNHEY, CDR2 SVGEGT. Unmatched junction bases numbered 16, after V lost 11 bases and J lost 0 bases. CDR3 DNA: TGTGCCGAAAGTGTGGTAGCGGGGGGCCCGAGCTCCTACAATGAGCAGTTCTTC. It translates to CAESVVAGGPSSYNEQFF.

The CDR3 here is CASSGSGLWGYEQYF. The CDR3 bases are TGTGCCAGCAGCGGTAGCGGTCTTTGGGGCTACGAGCAGTACTTC. The chain uses TRBV6-2 or TRBV6-3 and TRBJ2-7; D may be TRBD2 (6 bases). Trimming pared 6 bases from V and 3 bases from J, leaving 18 bases between. Germline V CDR1 and CDR2: MNHEY, SVGEGT. CDR3 size: 15 residues.

Many counts were recorded for this clonotype. This chain joins TRBV7-2 and TRBJ2-7; D is unclear. There are 12 residues in the CDR3. The ends were cut back, 2 bases at V and 5 bases at J, with 7 bases in the middle. From germline, CDR1 is SGHTA and CDR2 FQGNSA. The DNA for the CDR3 is TGTGCCAGCAGCTTACATATGAACGAGCAGTACTTC. Its translation is CASSLHMNEQYF.

This clonotype has at least ten counts. This chain connects TRBV20-1 to TRBJ1-4; 7 bases match TRBD1. Germline assignment: CDR1 DFQATT and CDR2 SNEGSKA (reference sequence). J gave up 8 bases and V 4 bases, and 7 bases lay outside the gene matches. The CDR3 extends over 13 amino acids. The CDR3 region has the DNA TGCAGTGCTACCCGGGACAGACACGAAAAACTGTTTTTT. Amino acids: CSATRDRHEKLFF.

About this clonotype: A much larger clone lies a single base off, so this may be a read error. This CDR3 fails to terminate in the conserved phenylalanine or tryptophan, so it likely reflects a read error. V is TRBV24-1 and J is TRBJ2-1, with D possibly matching TRBD2 (6 bases). V was pared by 5 bases and J by 6 bases, with 19 bases between. The CDR3 has 16 residues. Germline CDR1 and CDR2: KGHDR and SFDVKD. CDR3 nucleotide sequence: TGTGCCACCAGTGGCAAGCGGGCAGGGAGTTCCAATGAGCAGTTCTCC. Translating it yields CATSGKRAGSSNEQFS.

The CDR3: CASSPLAGGAYEQYF. CDR3 DNA: TGTGCCAGCAGTCCACTAGCGGGGGGCGCCTACGAGCAGTACTTC. The rearrangement joins TRBV28 to TRBJ2-7; 12 bases line up with TRBD2. CDR3 length: 15 amino acids. J gave up 2 bases and V 5 bases, and 4 bases lay outside the gene matches. Germline CDR1 and CDR2: MDHEN and SYDVKM.

Comment on this clonotype: A much larger clonotype is one base distant, so this may be a read error. This sequence joins TRBV20-1 and TRBJ1-1, with 8 bases aligning to TRBD1. The length of the CDR3 is 14 residues. The germline gives CDR1 DFQATT, CDR2 SNEGSKA (reference sequence). CDR3 loop: CGATRQGLGTEAFF. The CDR3 DNA sequence: TGCGGTGCTACCCGACAGGGGTTGGGCACTGAAGCTTTCTTT.

Many counts were recorded for this clonotype. V and J are TRBV5-4 and TRBJ2-2, with D uncertain. Trimming shortened V by 4 bases and J by 4 bases, and 11 bases separated the two germline ends. There are 14 residues in the CDR3. Germline V CDR1 and CDR2: SGHNT, YYREEE (reference sequence). The DNA of the CDR3 is TGTGCCAGCAGCCGCACGGACGGCACCGGGGAGCTGTTTTTT. Protein product: CASSRTDGTGELFF.

This clonotype appeared many times. The chain employs TRBV10-1 and TRBJ2-2, with 7 bases lining up with TRBD1. J lost 5 bases, V lost 5 bases, and 11 bases had no gene match. The germline gives CDR1 WNHNN, CDR2 SYGVQD (reference sequence). The CDR3 consists of 16 residues. The CDR3, as DNA: TGCGCCAGCAGTAGCAATACAGGGGAGAGAACCGGGGAGCTGTTTTTT. This encodes CASSSNTGERTGELFF.

This clonotype appeared many times. The chain combines TRBV20-1 with TRBJ2-5; 9 bases align to TRBD2. Germline assignment: CDR1 DFQATT and CDR2 SNEGSKA (reference sequence). The CDR3 loop spans 14 amino acids. The V and J ends lost 0 bases and 4 bases, in that order; junction bases with no gene match: 3. The CDR3 DNA reads as TGCAGTGCTAGAGATTTAGCGGGGGTAGAGACCCAGTACTTC. This translates into CSARDLAGVETQYF.

This clonotype was seen more than once but under ten times. This chain links TRBV7-2 with TRBJ2-7, with TRBD1 identical over 12 bases. This CDR3 has 16 residues. The V and J ends lost 3 bases and 7 bases, in that order; junction bases with no gene match: 10. The germline V gene has CDR1 SGHTA and CDR2 FQGNSA. CDR3 sequence: CASSLVPGQGAGEQYF. The CDR3 DNA reads TGTGCCAGCAGCTTGGTACCGGGACAGGGGGCAGGTGAGCAGTACTTC.

The V and J genes are TRBV19 and TRBJ2-7; a weak D match, TRBD1 (6 bases). Trimming stripped 4 bases from V and 2 bases from J, with 21 bases between. CDR3 length: 17 amino acids. Germline V gives CDR1 LNHDA, CDR2 SQIVND (reference sequence). CDR3 loop: CASSTLQPGQKAYEQYF. DNA for the CDR3: TGTGCCAGTAGTACTCTCCAGCCCGGACAGAAAGCCTACGAGCAGTACTTC.

This clonotype was recorded at least ten times. CDR3 region: CSASPLPSTGLGGYTF. The CDR3 nucleotides read TGCAGTGCTAGTCCTCTCCCTTCTACAGGGTTAGGCGGCTACACCTTC. The chain carries TRBV20-1 and TRBJ1-2; maybe TRBD1 (6 bases). Between the trimmed V and J ends, which lost 3 bases and 8 bases, there was a span of 25 bases. The CDR3 contains 16 residues. CDR1 is DFQATT, CDR2 SNEGSKA, per germline (reference sequence).

There are many counts of this clonotype. The chain couples TRBV30 to TRBJ1-2, with unresolved D. This CDR3 region has 15 residues. Germline-derived CDR1 and CDR2 are GTSNPN and SVGIG (reference sequence). Trimming stripped 0 bases from V and 3 bases from J, with 14 bases between. CDR3 sequence (DNA): TGTGCCTGGAGTGTCGGCTCGGGGTGGGACTATGGCTACACCTTC. This translates into CAWSVGSGWDYGYTF. The full variable domain, completed using reference TRBV30 and TRBJ1-2, is SQTIHQWPATLVQPVGSPLSLECTVEGTSNPNLYWYRQAAGRGLQLLFYSVGIGQISSEVPQNLSASRPQDRQFILSSKKLLLSDSGFYLCAWSVGSGWDYGYTFGSGTRLTVV.

This clonotype was picked up many times. CDR3 protein: CASSQEGGEWNSPLHF. The CDR3 nucleotides read TGCGCCAGCAGCCAAGAAGGTGGAGAGTGGAATTCACCCCTCCACTTT. V gene TRBV4-3 combines with J gene TRBJ1-6; D gene uncertain. This CDR3 is built from 16 residues. Germline loops: CDR1 LGHNA, CDR2 YSLEER. The V and J ends lost 0 bases and 7 bases respectively, with 13 bases between them.

This clonotype has at least ten counts. One junction end does not reproduce the germline sequence, and a read error may be involved. V and J are TRBV20-1 and TRBJ2-3; D assignment may be TRBD1 or TRBD2 (5 bases each). Germline CDR1 DFQATT, CDR2 SNEGSKA (reference sequence). This CDR3 has 14 residues. CDR3 in DNA: TGCAGTGCTGGAGAGGGGCGAGGGACAGATACGCAGTATTTT. Residues: CSAGEGRGTDTQYF.

This clonotype occurred many times. This chain links TRBV12-3 or TRBV12-4 with TRBJ1-6; maybe TRBD1 (5 bases). The CDR3 has 15 residues. V dropped 6 bases and J dropped 9 bases, with 18 bases sitting between them. The CDR3 DNA follows: TGTGCCAGCAGCGACGGGACTGGGGGGAGTTCACCCCTCCACTTT. It translates to CASSDGTGGSSPLHF.

This clonotype has at least ten counts. The gene calls are TRBV15 and TRBJ1-1; D is possibly TRBD1 (6 bases). V dropped 5 bases and J dropped 3 bases, with 10 bases sitting between them. CDR1 and CDR2 from the germline V gene are LNHNV and YYDKDF (reference sequence). The CDR3 totals 13 residues. The CDR3 DNA reads as TGTGCCACCAGCCGAGGGGGGGACACTGAAGCTTTCTTT. Translating it yields CATSRGGDTEAFF.

J is TRBJ2-3 and V is TRBV4-3; D might be TRBD1 (5 bases). This CDR3 is built from 17 residues. V dropped 5 bases and J dropped 2 bases, with 20 bases sitting between them. The germline V gene has CDR1 LGHNA and CDR2 YSLEER. As DNA, the CDR3 is TGCGCCAGCAGCTATTACCAGGGAAACTTGTACACAGATACGCAGTATTTT. Its translation: CASSYYQGNLYTDTQYF.

The chain uses TRBV19 and TRBJ1-2; 10 bases agree with TRBD1. The CDR3 is 16 amino acids. Germline V gene sequence: CDR1 LNHDA, CDR2 SQIVND (reference sequence). Germline trimming cut 4 bases from V and 4 bases from J; bases unmatched to any gene: 9. DNA for the CDR3: TGTGCCAGTAGTACAGCCTCGGACAGGGGGACCTATGGCTACACCTTC. Amino acids: CASSTASDRGTYGYTF.

V is TRBV10-3 and J is TRBJ2-7; D could derive from TRBD1 or TRBD2 (5 bases each). With 3 bases removed from V and 2 bases from J, the gap between germline ends came to 14 bases. The length of the CDR3 is 15 residues. Germline lookup yields CDR1 ENHRY and CDR2 SYGVKD. The CDR3 DNA sequence: TGTGCCATCAGTGAAGGTGGGGGTGGTACCTACGAGCAGTACTTC. Its protein product is CAISEGGGGTYEQYF.

This clonotype appeared a few times. The V and J genes are TRBV7-2 and TRBJ2-3, with D possibly TRBD2 on 7 matching bases. CDR1 and CDR2 from the germline V gene are SGHTA and FQGNSA. The CDR3 has 15 residues. Deletions cut 7 bases from V and 11 bases from J, with 25 bases between. The CDR3 DNA follows: TGTGCCAGCATCCAAGGGGCGGGGGCACCAGGGGAGCAGTATTTT. Residues: CASIQGAGAPGEQYF.

Only a few counts were recorded for this clonotype. The genes are TRBV7-2 and TRBJ1-5, with 7 nucleotides matching TRBD1. Germline V gene sequence: CDR1 SGHTA, CDR2 FQGNSA. Trimming removed 5 bases from V and 7 bases from J; junction bases left unmatched: 5. The CDR3 is 13 residues long. The CDR3, as DNA: TGTGCCAGCAGCATTGACAGGGCACAGCCCCAGCATTTT. Amino acids: CASSIDRAQPQHF.

The chain carries TRBV11-2 and TRBJ2-3, with D tentatively TRBD2 (6 bases). The germline CDR1 and CDR2 sequences are SGHAT and FQNNGV. The CDR3 totals 15 residues. V was trimmed by 4 bases and J by 2 bases, leaving 13 bases between them. The CDR3 spells CASSWRDRVTDTQYF. The CDR3, as DNA: TGTGCCAGCAGCTGGCGGGACCGAGTCACAGATACGCAGTATTTT.

In this sample, this clonotype turned up a few times. This chain joins TRBV20-1 and TRBJ2-7; D possibly corresponds to TRBD2 (5 bases). The CDR3 has 13 residues. Germline V gives CDR1 DFQATT, CDR2 SNEGSKA (reference sequence). Trimming left V 3 bases short and J 0 bases short, with 9 bases between. The CDR3 bases are TGCAGTGCTAGTTCCGGGGACTCCTACGAGCAGTACTTC. As protein: CSASSGDSYEQYF.